This paragraph reports one TCR beta chain. This sample stems from a study of shared clonotypes between healthy human individuals. Study summary: A couple of women and three men aged 18 to 49 made up the donors.

Here immunoSEQ multiplex PCR was the method, and the copy in TCRdb shows in-frame clones only, minus some. In the table there are fewer than 550,000 clones, almost 80% of which are singletons. Looked up from germline, CDR1 is SGHTA and CDR2 is FQGNSA. This CDR3 comprises 15 residues. V was clipped by 3 bases and J by 0 bases, with 10 bases between them. Specimen: PBMCs. The clonotype comes from a middle-aged woman in good health. Some clones in this sample may be carry-over from other donors' samples. This chain joins TRBV7-2 and TRBJ2-3; D ambiguous. The CDR3 sequence is CASSFRSLSTDTQYF. CDR3 in DNA: TGTGCCAGCAGCTTCCGGAGTCTTAGCACAGATACGCAGTATTTT.